Shown below are 7 T cell receptor beta chains from a single sample sequenced in a study of T cell repertoires in cytomegalovirus infection. One entry per CDR3 protein results from TCRdb running MiXCR on the reads. The data hold approximately 500,000 distinct CDR3 sequences, with about 11% observed a single time. The sample taken for sequencing was PBMCs. The receptor set was obtained from a human donor in good health (CMV status not recorded). Some clones in this sample may be carry-over from other donors' samples.

V is TRBV3-1 and J is TRBJ2-7; 7 positions agree with TRBD2. Germline trimming cut 6 bases from V and 6 bases from J; bases unmatched to any gene: 5. The CDR3 contains 12 residues. Germline CDR1 is LGHDT and CDR2 is YNNKEL (reference sequence). The CDR3 reads CASSPTSFEQYF. CDR3 DNA: TGTGCCAGCAGTCCGACTAGCTTCGAGCAGTACTTC.

This clonotype showed up many times. The rearrangement links TRBV27 to TRBJ1-6; tentative D call: TRBD1 (5 bases). The CDR3 has 16 residues. With 7 bases removed from V and 4 bases from J, the gap between germline ends came to 17 bases. The V gene's germline CDR1 is MNHEY and CDR2 SMNVEV (reference sequence). The CDR3 DNA follows: TGTGCCAGCACCTCTACAAGAAGGGGTTATAATTCACCCCTCCACTTT. Protein product: CASTSTRRGYNSPLHF.

The chain joins TRBV18 to TRBJ1-2; no firm D call. Germline CDR1 and CDR2: KGHSH and LQKENI. V dropped 0 bases and J dropped 1 base, with 6 bases sitting between them. The CDR3 is made up of 14 amino acids. The CDR3 DNA reads as TGTGCCAGCTCACCACCGAACAGTAACTATGGCTACACCTTC. It yields the protein CASSPPNSNYGYTF.

This clonotype was recorded a few times. The rearrangement links TRBV10-3 to TRBJ2-7; 11 nucleotides match TRBD2. Unmatched junction bases numbered 5, after V lost 5 bases and J lost 2 bases. CDR1 ENHRY and CDR2 SYGVKD come from the germline V gene. The CDR3 length is 15 residues. CDR3: CAISPPGLAAYEQYF. The CDR3 DNA is TGTGCCATCAGTCCTCCGGGACTAGCGGCCTACGAGCAGTACTTC.

The CDR3 sequence is CASSSRQGQETQYF. The CDR3 nucleotides are TGTGCCAGCAGCTCCCGACAGGGTCAAGAGACCCAGTACTTC. The chain couples TRBV5-5 to TRBJ2-5, with 7 bases that match TRBD1. The germline V gene has CDR1 SGHKS and CDR2 YYEKEE (reference sequence). The V gene end was trimmed by 3 bases and the J gene end by 2 bases; junction bases not matched to a gene: 4. CDR3 length: 14 residues.

This clonotype has only a few counts. The CDR3 DNA sequence: TGCGCCAGCAGCCAGAGACCCACAGATACGCAGTATTTT. Protein sequence: CASSQRPTDTQYF. V usage is TRBV23-1 and J usage is TRBJ2-3, with D uncertain. TRBV23-1 belongs to the ORF category, with a function that is uncertain. The V gene lost 6 bases and the J gene lost 2 bases, with 9 bases spanning the gap. This CDR3 is built from 13 residues.

The chain couples TRBV29-1 to TRBJ1-3; weak D call: TRBD1 (5 bases). This CDR3 is built from 12 residues. V dropped 6 bases and J dropped 4 bases, with 10 bases sitting between them. The germline V gene has CDR1 SQVTM and CDR2 ANQGSEA. The CDR3 DNA is TGCAGCGTAATAGACAGCGGAAACACCATATATTTT. It codes for CSVIDSGNTIYF. Supplemented by reference TRBV29-1 and TRBJ1-3, the full variable domain reads SAVISQKPSRDICQRGTSLTIQCQVDSQVTMMFWYRQQPGQSLTLIATANQGSEATYESGFVIDKFPISRPNLTFSTLTVSNMSPEDSSIYLCSVIDSGNTIYFGEGSWLTVV.